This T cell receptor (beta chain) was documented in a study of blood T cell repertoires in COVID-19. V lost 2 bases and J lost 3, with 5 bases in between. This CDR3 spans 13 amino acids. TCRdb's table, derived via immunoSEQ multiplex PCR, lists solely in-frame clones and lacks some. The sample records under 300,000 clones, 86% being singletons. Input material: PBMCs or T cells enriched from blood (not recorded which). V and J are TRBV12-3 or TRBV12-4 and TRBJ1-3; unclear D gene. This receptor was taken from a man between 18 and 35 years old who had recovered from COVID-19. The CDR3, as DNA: TGTGCCAGCAGTTTATCCGTTGGAAACACCATATATTTT. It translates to CASSLSVGNTIYF.